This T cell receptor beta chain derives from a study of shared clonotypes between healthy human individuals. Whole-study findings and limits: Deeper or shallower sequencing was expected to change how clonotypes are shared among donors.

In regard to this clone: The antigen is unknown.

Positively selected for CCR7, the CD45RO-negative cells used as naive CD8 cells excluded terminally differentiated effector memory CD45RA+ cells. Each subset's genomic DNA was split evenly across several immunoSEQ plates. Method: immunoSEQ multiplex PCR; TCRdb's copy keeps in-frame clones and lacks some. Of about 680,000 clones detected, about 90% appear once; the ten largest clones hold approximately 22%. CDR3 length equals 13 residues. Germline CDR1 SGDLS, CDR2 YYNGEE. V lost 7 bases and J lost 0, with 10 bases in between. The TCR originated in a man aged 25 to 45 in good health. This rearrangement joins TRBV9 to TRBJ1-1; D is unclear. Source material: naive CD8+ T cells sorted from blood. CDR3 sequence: CASWGQLNTEAFF. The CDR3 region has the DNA TGTGCCAGCTGGGGTCAGTTGAACACTGAAGCTTTCTTT.